This passage covers 9 T cell receptor beta chains from one sample sequenced in a study of T-cell reconstitution after alpha-beta-depleted transplantation in children. Unique molecular identifiers featured in how the TCRbeta library was prepared. TCRdb re-called the PCR reads through MiXCR, storing one row per CDR3 protein. The sample contains 250,000 or so distinct CDR3 sequences, roughly 8.2% of which appear only once. The sequences come from PBMCs, mostly from graft donor cells, collected 180 days after TCRalphabeta/CD19-depleted stem cell transplant. The source of these receptors is a male patient younger than 18 who had a stem cell transplant for acute lymphoblastic leukemia, so the T cells may come from the graft donor.

In its sample, this clonotype was seen many times. The chain carries TRBV7-2 and TRBJ2-5; 9 bases line up with TRBD2. After removal of 2 bases from V and 5 bases from J, the junction contained 6 bases not matched to a gene. This CDR3 comprises 15 residues. The germline gives CDR1 SGHTA, CDR2 FQGNSA. CDR3 protein: CASSLSSGAGETQYF. Written as DNA, the CDR3 is TGTGCCAGCAGCTTATCTAGCGGGGCTGGGGAGACCCAGTACTTC. Full variable domain (missing parts from reference TRBV7-2 and TRBJ2-5): GAGVSQSPSNKVTEKGKDVELRCDPISGHTALYWYRQSLGQGLEFLIYFQGNSAPDKSGLPSDRFSAERTGGSVSTLTIQRTQQEDSAVYLCASSLSSGAGETQYFGPGTRLLVL.

This clonotype was detected a few times. The chain is built from TRBV20-1 and TRBJ1-2; perhaps TRBD1 as D (5 bases). Germline lookup yields CDR1 DFQATT and CDR2 SNEGSKA (reference sequence). V was cut by 6 bases and J by 1 base, with 12 bases left in between. This CDR3 comprises 13 residues. This CDR3 reads CSAVGHLNYGYTF. CDR3 nucleotide sequence: TGCAGTGCCGTCGGACACCTTAACTATGGCTACACCTTC.

Ten or more counts support this clonotype. The chain has TRBV4-1 and TRBJ2-5; perhaps TRBD2 as D (5 bases). The CDR3 length is 15 residues. Trimming took off 1 base at V and 1 base at J, with 10 bases between the two ends. Germline V lookup: CDR1 MGHRA, CDR2 YSYEKL. The CDR3 DNA reads as TGCGCCAGCAGCCAAGTTGGACTCCCCCAAGAGACCCAGTACTTC. Its protein product is CASSQVGLPQETQYF.

V gene TRBV15 combines with J gene TRBJ1-1; TRBD1 aligns across 7 bases. The CDR3 totals 15 residues. V lost 5 bases, J lost 2 bases, and 8 bases stayed unmatched. The germline gives CDR1 LNHNV, CDR2 YYDKDF (reference sequence). The CDR3 nucleotides are TGTGCCACCAGCCCTCCGCGGGACAGCAACACTGAAGCTTTCTTT. This translates into CATSPPRDSNTEAFF.

This clonotype was observed at least ten times. The V call is TRBV27, the J call TRBJ2-7; D call uncertain. The CDR3 sequence is 13 residues long. V lost 2 bases to trimming and J lost 2 bases, with 7 bases between them. The germline V gene encodes CDR1 MNHEY and CDR2 SMNVEV (reference sequence). CDR3 bases: TGTGCCAGCAGTTTACTGGGTACCTACGAGCAGTACTTC. Translated: CASSLLGTYEQYF.

This clonotype was recorded at least ten times. The chain uses TRBV7-9 and TRBJ1-2, with 11 nucleotides matching TRBD1. The trim removed 10 bases at V and 8 bases at J, leaving 9 bases unmatched. Germline V lookup: CDR1 SEHNR, CDR2 FQNEAQ (reference sequence). The CDR3 length is 13 residues. CDR3 sequence: CATRTGGMEGYTF. DNA for the CDR3: TGTGCCACTCGGACAGGGGGCATGGAGGGCTACACCTTC.

This clonotype was recorded at least ten times. The genes are TRBV10-3 and TRBJ1-1, with TRBD1 identical over 8 bases. The V gene's germline CDR1 is ENHRY and CDR2 SYGVKD. This CDR3 is 15 amino acids long. J lost 11 bases, V lost 6 bases, and 17 bases had no gene match. The CDR3 DNA is TGTGCCATCAGGGATCACGGACAGGGTAGAGGTACGGCTTTCTTT. Translating it yields CAIRDHGQGRGTAFF.

This clonotype has ten or more counts. The chain carries TRBV20-1 and TRBJ1-5; possibly TRBD1 for D (6 bases). This CDR3 has 15 residues. V was cut by 3 bases and J by 2 bases, with 14 bases left in between. The germline V gene has CDR1 DFQATT and CDR2 SNEGSKA (reference sequence). In DNA form, the CDR3 reads TGCAGTGCTAGGGACAGTCCCTGGGGCAATCAGCCCCAGCATTTT. This sequence encodes CSARDSPWGNQPQHF.

The rearrangement uses TRBV7-2 and TRBJ2-7, with 7 bases fitting TRBD1. J was trimmed by 3 bases and V by 3 bases; bases with no gene match: 8. CDR1 SGHTA and CDR2 FQGNSA come from the germline V gene. The CDR3 extends over 15 amino acids. The CDR3 DNA follows: TGTGCCAGCAGCTTCCGACAGGGATCCCTCTACGAGCAGTACTTC. The encoded protein is CASSFRQGSLYEQYF.